This TCR beta chain derives from a study of T cell responses to AZD1222 COVID-19 vaccine. Germline V gene data show CDR1 as SGHVS and CDR2 as FNYEAQ. This CDR3 spans 15 amino acids. Trimming took off 1 base at V and 4 bases at J, with 14 bases between the two ends. Only in-frame clones appear in the TCRdb table, and some are missing; sequencing was by immunoSEQ multiplex PCR. The repertoire holds some 96,000 clones, with about nine tenths as singletons. General observations from the study: Epitopes outside B.1.351 and B.1.1.7 mutated regions reportedly drew nearly half of spike TCRs. Clonal diversity was possibly underestimated; the donors were predominantly white British and more often female. Only 5 to 7 AZD1222 recipients were seropositive at baseline.

Worth noting for this clone: What it binds is unknown.

The receptor's source is an adult who received the AZD1222 COVID-19 vaccine. The sample here was peripheral blood, taken 28 days after the second AZD1222 dose. The chain recombines TRBV7-6 with TRBJ2-7; D might be TRBD1 (5 bases). CDR3 bases: TGTGCCAGCAGCTTAGGGGGCGCCTCAAATTACGAGCAGTACTTC. This gives the protein CASSLGGASNYEQYF.